The 13 T cell receptor beta chains below all came from one sample that was sequenced in a study of cytomegalovirus exposure and HLA in healthy donors. Sequencing used immunoSEQ multiplex PCR; TCRdb keeps in-frame clones, though not all of them. The table lists a few hundred thousand clones, approximately 86% of them singletons, with around 0.88% in the top ten. The specimen sequenced was PBMCs. Source of these receptors: a man younger than 45 in good health and CMV-seronegative.

The chain employs TRBV4-3 and TRBJ2-6, with D unclear. The CDR3 consists of 17 residues. CDR1 is LGHNA, CDR2 YSLEER, per germline. Trimming took off 1 base at V and 0 bases at J, with 10 bases between the two ends. CDR3: CASSQGDSYSGANVLTF. The DNA for the CDR3 is TGCGCCAGCAGCCAAGGAGATAGCTACTCTGGGGCCAACGTCCTGACTTTC.

The chain is built from TRBV7-9 and TRBJ1-6; D possibly corresponds to TRBD1 (5 bases). The germline V and J ends were trimmed by 2 bases and 7 bases, with 12 bases remaining between them. Germline lookup yields CDR1 SEHNR and CDR2 FQNEAQ (reference sequence). The CDR3 sequence is 15 residues long. This CDR3 is CASSLLWQGNSPLHF. CDR3 bases: TGTGCCAGCAGCTTACTCTGGCAGGGCAATTCACCCCTCCACTTT.

The rearrangement links TRBV2 to TRBJ1-2, with a weak D call TRBD1 (5 bases). From germline, CDR1 is SNHLY and CDR2 FYNNEI. The V end lost 3 bases, the J end lost 2 bases, and 7 bases lay between the germline ends. This CDR3 comprises 13 residues. The CDR3 nucleotides read TGTGCCAGCAGTGACAGGGTCAACTATGGCTACACCTTC. Its translation is CASSDRVNYGYTF.

The V call is TRBV14, the J call TRBJ2-5, with D maybe TRBD1 (6 bases). V was shortened by 2 bases and J by 5 bases, with 24 bases between the two germline ends. Germline assignment: CDR1 SGHDN and CDR2 FVKESK. This CDR3 has 18 amino acids. DNA of the CDR3: TGTGCCAGCAGCCAATCCCAGGGACAACAGGTTTGGGGCGAGACCCAGTACTTC. Its translation is CASSQSQGQQVWGETQYF.

The CDR3 here is CASSARTGATNEKLFF. CDR3 coding DNA: TGTGCCAGCAGCGCGAGAACAGGAGCAACTAATGAAAAACTGTTTTTT. V is TRBV7-6 and J is TRBJ1-4; the D gene is possibly TRBD1 (5 bases). Germline V CDR1 and CDR2: SGHVS, FNYEAQ. This CDR3 contains 16 residues. V was trimmed by 5 bases and J by 0 bases, leaving 13 bases between them.

V gene TRBV6-1 combines with J gene TRBJ2-5, with 9 positions matching TRBD2. Germline CDR1 and CDR2: MNHNS and SASEGT. This CDR3 contains 14 residues. Trimming cost V 8 bases and J 2 bases; bases outside gene matches: 6. DNA for the CDR3: TGTGCCAGCCAAGCGGGGGGACCTCAAGAGACCCAGTACTTC. It translates to CASQAGGPQETQYF.

As DNA, the CDR3 is TGTGCTAGTGGTTCCCATTACGAGCAGTACTTC. Amino acids: CASGSHYEQYF. This rearrangement joins TRBV12-5 to TRBJ2-7, with D unresolved. The germline V gene encodes CDR1 LGHNT and CDR2 FRNRAP. The CDR3 is 11 amino acids. Trimming took off 4 bases at V and 4 bases at J, with 5 bases between the two ends.

CDR3 loop: CASSRGTASYEQYF. The DNA for the CDR3 is TGTGCCAGCAGCCGAGGGACAGCCTCCTACGAGCAGTACTTC. The chain couples TRBV14 to TRBJ2-7; 7 bases are shared with TRBD1. The CDR3 covers 14 residues. The germline CDR1 and CDR2 sequences are SGHDN and FVKESK. V shed 4 bases and J 0 bases; nucleotides not matched to a gene: 3.

The chain combines TRBV7-9 with TRBJ2-7, with D possibly being TRBD2 (5 bases). CDR1 is SEHNR, CDR2 FQNEAQ, per germline (reference sequence). V was clipped by 0 bases and J by 7 bases, with 13 bases between them. There are 14 residues in the CDR3. The CDR3 reads CASSLALPPGEQYF. The DNA of the CDR3 is TGTGCCAGCAGCTTAGCGCTTCCCCCGGGGGAGCAGTACTTC.

V is TRBV21-1 and J is TRBJ1-1; TRBD1, as called in the table, went unchecked against the DNA. TRBV21-1 is a known pseudogene. The CDR3 contains 14 residues. CDR3 DNA sequence: TGTGCCAGCAGCAAAGGGCAGGTTAACACTGAAGCTTTCTTT. Translation: CASSKGQVNTEAFF.

V gene TRBV13 combines with J gene TRBJ2-7, with a weak D call TRBD1 (5 bases). Trimming shortened V by 5 bases and J by 7 bases, and 21 bases separated the two germline ends. The CDR3 totals 15 residues. Germline CDR1 PRHDT, CDR2 FYEKMQ (reference sequence). The CDR3 DNA reads TGTGCCAGCAGCCGAATCGGCCTCCCAAGGGGTGAGCAGTACTTC. Translating gives CASSRIGLPRGEQYF.

The gene calls are TRBV6-1 and TRBJ1-1; weak D call: TRBD1 (6 bases). Germline CDR1 and CDR2: MNHNS and SASEGT. V lost 6 bases, J lost 0 bases, and 11 bases lay in between. This CDR3 is 14 amino acids long. CDR3 in amino acids: CASRRAGVNTEAFF. The CDR3 DNA follows: TGTGCCAGCAGAAGAGCAGGGGTGAACACTGAAGCTTTCTTT.

This chain uses TRBV25-1 with TRBJ2-7; 10 bases agree with TRBD1. V was clipped by 4 bases and J by 6 bases; unmatched bases: 3. This CDR3 spans 13 amino acids. The V gene's germline CDR1 is MGHDK and CDR2 SYGVNS. CDR3 nucleotide sequence: TGTGCCAGCAGTGGATGGACAGGGGGCGAGCAGTACTTC. Protein: CASSGWTGGEQYF.